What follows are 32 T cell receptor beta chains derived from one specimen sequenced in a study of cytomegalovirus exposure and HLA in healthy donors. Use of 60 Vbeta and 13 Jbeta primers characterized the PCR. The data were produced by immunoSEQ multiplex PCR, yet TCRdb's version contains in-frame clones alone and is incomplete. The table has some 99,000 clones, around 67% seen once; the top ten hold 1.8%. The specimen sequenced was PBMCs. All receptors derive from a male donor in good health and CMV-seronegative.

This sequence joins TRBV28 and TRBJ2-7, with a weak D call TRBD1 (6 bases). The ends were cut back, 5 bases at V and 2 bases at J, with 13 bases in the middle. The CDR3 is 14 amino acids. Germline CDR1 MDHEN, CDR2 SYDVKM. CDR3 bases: TGTGCCAGCAGTACAGGGTCGTTTGCCTACGAGCAGTACTTC. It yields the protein CASSTGSFAYEQYF.

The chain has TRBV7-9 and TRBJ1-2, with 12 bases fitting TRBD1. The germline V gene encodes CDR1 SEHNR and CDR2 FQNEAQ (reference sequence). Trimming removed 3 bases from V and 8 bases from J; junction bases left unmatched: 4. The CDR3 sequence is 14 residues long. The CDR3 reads CASSLGTGGQGYTF. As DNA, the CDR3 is TGTGCCAGCAGCTTGGGGACAGGGGGCCAAGGCTACACCTTC.

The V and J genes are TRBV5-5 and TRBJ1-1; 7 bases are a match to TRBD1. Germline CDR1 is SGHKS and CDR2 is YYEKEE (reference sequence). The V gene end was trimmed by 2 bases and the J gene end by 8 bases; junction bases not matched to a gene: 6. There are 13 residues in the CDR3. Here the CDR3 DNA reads TGTGCCAGCAGCTTACAGGGGCTTCTGGAAGCTTTCTTT. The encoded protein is CASSLQGLLEAFF.

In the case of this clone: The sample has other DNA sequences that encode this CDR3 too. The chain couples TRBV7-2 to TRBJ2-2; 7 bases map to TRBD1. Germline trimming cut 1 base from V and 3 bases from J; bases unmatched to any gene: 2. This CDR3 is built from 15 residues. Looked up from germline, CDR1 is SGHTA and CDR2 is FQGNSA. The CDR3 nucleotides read TGTGCCAGCAGCTTAGAGCAGGGGGACACCGGGGAGCTGTTTTTT. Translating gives CASSLEQGDTGELFF.

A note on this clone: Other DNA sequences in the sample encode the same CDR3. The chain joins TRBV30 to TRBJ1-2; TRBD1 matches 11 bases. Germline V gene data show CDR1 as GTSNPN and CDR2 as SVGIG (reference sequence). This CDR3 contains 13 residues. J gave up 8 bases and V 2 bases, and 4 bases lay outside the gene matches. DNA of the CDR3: TGTGCCTGGAGTCCCGGGACAGGGGGGGGCTACACCTTC. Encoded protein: CAWSPGTGGGYTF.

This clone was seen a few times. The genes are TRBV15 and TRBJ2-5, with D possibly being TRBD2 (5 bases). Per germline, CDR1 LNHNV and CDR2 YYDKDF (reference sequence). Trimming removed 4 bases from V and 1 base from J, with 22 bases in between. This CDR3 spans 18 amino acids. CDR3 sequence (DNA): TGTGCCACCAGCACCCAGGCCCCATTGCGGGTAGCCCAAGAGACCCAGTACTTC. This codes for CATSTQAPLRVAQETQYF. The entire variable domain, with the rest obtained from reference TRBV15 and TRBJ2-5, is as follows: DAMVIQNPRYQVTQFGKPVTLSCSQTLNHNVMYWYQQKSSQAPKLLFHYYDKDFNNEADTPDNFQSRRPNTSFCFLDIRSPGLGDTAMYLCATSTQAPLRVAQETQYFGPGTRLLVL.

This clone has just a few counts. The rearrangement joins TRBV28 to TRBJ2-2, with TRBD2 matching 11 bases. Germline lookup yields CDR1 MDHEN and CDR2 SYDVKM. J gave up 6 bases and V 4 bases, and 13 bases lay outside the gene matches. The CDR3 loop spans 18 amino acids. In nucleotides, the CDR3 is TGTGCCAGCAGTTCTCCAACTAGCGGGAGAAGTATCGCCGGGGAGCTGTTTTTT. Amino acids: CASSSPTSGRSIAGELFF.

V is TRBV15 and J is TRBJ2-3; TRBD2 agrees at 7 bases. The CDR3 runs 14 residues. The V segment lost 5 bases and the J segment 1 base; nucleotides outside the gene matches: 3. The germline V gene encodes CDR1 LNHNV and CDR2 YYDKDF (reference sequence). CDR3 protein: CATSPTSGTDTQYF. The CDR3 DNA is TGTGCCACCAGCCCTACTAGCGGCACAGATACGCAGTATTTT.

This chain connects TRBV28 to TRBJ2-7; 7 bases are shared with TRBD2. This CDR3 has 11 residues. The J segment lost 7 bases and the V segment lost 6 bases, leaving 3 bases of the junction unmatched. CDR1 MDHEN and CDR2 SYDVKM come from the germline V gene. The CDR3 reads CASSPGGEQYF. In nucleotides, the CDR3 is TGTGCCAGCAGCCCGGGAGGTGAGCAGTACTTC. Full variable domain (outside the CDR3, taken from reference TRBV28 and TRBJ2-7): DVKVTQSSRYLVKRTGEKVFLECVQDMDHENMFWYRQDPGLGLRLIYFSYDVKMKEKGDIPEGYSVSREKKERFSLILESASTNQTSMYLCASSPGGEQYFGPGTRLTVT.

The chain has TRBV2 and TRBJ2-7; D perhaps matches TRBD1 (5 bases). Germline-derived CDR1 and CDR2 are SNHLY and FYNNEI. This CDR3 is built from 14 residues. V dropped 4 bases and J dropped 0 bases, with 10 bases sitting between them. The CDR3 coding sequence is TGTGCCAGCAGTGGACAGTGGAGCTCCTACGAGCAGTACTTC. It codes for CASSGQWSSYEQYF.

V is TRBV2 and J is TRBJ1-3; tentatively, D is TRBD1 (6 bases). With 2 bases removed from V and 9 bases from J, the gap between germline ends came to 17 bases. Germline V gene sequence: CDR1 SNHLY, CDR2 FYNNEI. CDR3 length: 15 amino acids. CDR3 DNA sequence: TGTGCCAGCAGTGAATATGAGGGGGTGGCTAGCACCATATATTTT. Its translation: CASSEYEGVASTIYF.

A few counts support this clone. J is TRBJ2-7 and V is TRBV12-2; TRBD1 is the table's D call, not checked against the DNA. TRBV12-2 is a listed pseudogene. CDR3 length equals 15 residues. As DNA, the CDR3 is TGTGCAAGTCGCTTCCACTGGGCCAGCTCCTACGAGCAGTACTTC. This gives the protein CASRFHWASSYEQYF.

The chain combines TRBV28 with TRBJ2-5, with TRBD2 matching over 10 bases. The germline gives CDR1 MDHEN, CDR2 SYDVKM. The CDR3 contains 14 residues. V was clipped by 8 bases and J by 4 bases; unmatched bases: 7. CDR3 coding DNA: TGTGCCAGCGTAAAACGACTAGCGGGAGAGACCCAGTACTTC. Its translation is CASVKRLAGETQYF.

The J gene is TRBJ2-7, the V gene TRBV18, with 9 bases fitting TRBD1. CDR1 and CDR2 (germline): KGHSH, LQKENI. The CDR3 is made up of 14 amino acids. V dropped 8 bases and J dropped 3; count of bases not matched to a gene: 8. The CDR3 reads CASTQDRGSYEQYF. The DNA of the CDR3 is TGTGCCAGCACCCAGGACAGGGGCAGCTACGAGCAGTACTTC.

In nucleotides, the CDR3 is TGTGCCTGGAGTGTCACGGCAGGGGGAAGAGCTTTCTTT. Translating gives CAWSVTAGGRAFF. This rearrangement joins TRBV30 to TRBJ1-1, with TRBD1 matching 7 bases. Germline V lookup: CDR1 GTSNPN, CDR2 SVGIG (reference sequence). This CDR3 is 13 amino acids long. V shed 0 bases, J shed 10 bases, and the junction held 8 bases outside the gene matches.

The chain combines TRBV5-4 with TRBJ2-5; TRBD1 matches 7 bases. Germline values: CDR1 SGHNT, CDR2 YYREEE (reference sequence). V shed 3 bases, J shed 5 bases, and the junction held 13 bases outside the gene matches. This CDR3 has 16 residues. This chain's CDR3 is CASSSSTGWIYETQYF. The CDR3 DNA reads TGTGCCAGCAGCTCATCGACAGGGTGGATCTACGAGACCCAGTACTTC.

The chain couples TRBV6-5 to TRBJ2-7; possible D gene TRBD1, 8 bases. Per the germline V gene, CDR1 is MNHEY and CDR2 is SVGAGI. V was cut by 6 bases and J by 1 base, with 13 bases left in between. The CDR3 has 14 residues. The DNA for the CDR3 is TGTGCCAGCAGAAAACAGGGGGGGTCCTACGAGCAGTACTTC. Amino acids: CASRKQGGSYEQYF.

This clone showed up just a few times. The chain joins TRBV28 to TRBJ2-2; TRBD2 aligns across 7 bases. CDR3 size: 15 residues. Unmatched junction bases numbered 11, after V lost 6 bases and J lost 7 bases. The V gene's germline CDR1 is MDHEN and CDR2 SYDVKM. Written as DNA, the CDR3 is TGTGCCAGCAGCCCGGGGGGTCTGGTGGTCGGGGAGCTGTTTTTT. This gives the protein CASSPGGLVVGELFF.

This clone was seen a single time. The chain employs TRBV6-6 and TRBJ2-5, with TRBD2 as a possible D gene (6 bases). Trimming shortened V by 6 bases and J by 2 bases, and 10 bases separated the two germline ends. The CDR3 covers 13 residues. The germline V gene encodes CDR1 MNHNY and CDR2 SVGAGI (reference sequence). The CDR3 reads CASSRDLQETQYF. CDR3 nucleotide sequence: TGTGCCAGCAGCCGGGACTTACAAGAGACCCAGTACTTC.

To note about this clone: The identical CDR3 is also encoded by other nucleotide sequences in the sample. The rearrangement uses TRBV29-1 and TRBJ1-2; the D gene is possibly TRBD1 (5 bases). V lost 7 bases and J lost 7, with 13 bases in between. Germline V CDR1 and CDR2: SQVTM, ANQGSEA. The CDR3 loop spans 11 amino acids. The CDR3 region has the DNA TGCAGCGCCCCAAGGGGACTTGGCTACACCTTC. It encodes CSAPRGLGYTF.

In DNA, the CDR3 is TGTGCCAGCAGCGCCCGACTAGCGGGAACCGCCGACGAGCAGTACTTC. Translated: CASSARLAGTADEQYF. This chain links TRBV9 with TRBJ2-7; 11 bases map to TRBD2. CDR1 and CDR2 (germline): SGDLS, YYNGEE. Trimming removed 3 bases from V and 5 bases from J; junction bases left unmatched: 10. The CDR3 is 16 residues long.

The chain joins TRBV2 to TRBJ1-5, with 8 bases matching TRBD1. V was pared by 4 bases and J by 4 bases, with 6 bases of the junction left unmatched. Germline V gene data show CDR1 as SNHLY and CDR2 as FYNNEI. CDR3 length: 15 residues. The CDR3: CASSGTGSLNQPQHF. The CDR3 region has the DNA TGTGCCAGCAGTGGGACAGGGTCGTTAAATCAGCCCCAGCATTTT.

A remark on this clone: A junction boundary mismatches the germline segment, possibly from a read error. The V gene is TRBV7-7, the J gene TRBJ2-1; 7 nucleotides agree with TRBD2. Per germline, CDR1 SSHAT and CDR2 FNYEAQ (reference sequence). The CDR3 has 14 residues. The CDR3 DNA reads TGTGCTAGCAGCCTCGCTAGCGGCTACAATGAGCAGTTCTTC. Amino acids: CASSLASGYNEQFF.

CDR3 amino acids: CASSLDETGLRNEQFF. The CDR3 nucleotides are TGTGCCAGCAGCTTGGACGAAACGGGACTACGCAATGAGCAGTTCTTC. The chain couples TRBV13 to TRBJ2-1, with 7 nucleotides matching TRBD2. The CDR3 is 16 residues long. Germline V gene data show CDR1 as PRHDT and CDR2 as FYEKMQ (reference sequence). The J segment lost 6 bases and the V segment lost 3 bases, leaving 11 bases of the junction unmatched.

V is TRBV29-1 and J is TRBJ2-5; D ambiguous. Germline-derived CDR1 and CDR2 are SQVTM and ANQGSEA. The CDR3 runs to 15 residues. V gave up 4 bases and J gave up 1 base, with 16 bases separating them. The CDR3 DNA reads TGCAGCGTTGGCATGGGCCTCTTAATCCAAGAGACCCAGTACTTC. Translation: CSVGMGLLIQETQYF.

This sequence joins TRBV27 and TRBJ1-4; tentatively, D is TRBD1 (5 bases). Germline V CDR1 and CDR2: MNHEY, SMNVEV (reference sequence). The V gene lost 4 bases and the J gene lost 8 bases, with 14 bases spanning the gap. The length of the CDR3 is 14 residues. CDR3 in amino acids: CASSWGGVGEKLFF. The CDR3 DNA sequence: TGTGCCAGCAGTTGGGGCGGGGTGGGCGAAAAACTGTTTTTT.

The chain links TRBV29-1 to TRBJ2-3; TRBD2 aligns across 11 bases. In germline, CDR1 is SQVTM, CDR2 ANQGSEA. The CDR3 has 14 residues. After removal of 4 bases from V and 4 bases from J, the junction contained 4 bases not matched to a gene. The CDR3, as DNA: TGCAGCGTTGGTGGACTAGCGGGCCCAGATACGCAGTATTTT. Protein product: CSVGGLAGPDTQYF.

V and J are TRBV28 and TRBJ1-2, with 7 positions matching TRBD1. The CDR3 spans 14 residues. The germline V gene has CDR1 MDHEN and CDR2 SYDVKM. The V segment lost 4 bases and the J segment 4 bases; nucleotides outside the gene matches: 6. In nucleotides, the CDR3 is TGTGCCAGCAGTTCCCTGACAGGGCTCTATGGCTACACCTTC. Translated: CASSSLTGLYGYTF.

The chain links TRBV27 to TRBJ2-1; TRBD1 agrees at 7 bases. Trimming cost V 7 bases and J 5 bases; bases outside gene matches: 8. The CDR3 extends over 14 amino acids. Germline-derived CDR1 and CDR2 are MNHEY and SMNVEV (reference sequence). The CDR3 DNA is TGTGCCAGCATTACCCGACAGGGAAACAATGAGCAGTTCTTC. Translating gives CASITRQGNNEQFF.

The CDR3 coding sequence is TGTGCCAGCAGTGCGGACAGGGTAAGAGGCAATCAGCCCCAGCATTTT. Amino acid sequence: CASSADRVRGNQPQHF. This chain links TRBV6-1 with TRBJ1-5; 8 bases map to TRBD1. The CDR3 length is 16 residues. V lost 4 bases to trimming and J lost 2 bases; unmatched junction nucleotides: 7. Germline V CDR1 and CDR2: MNHNS, SASEGT.

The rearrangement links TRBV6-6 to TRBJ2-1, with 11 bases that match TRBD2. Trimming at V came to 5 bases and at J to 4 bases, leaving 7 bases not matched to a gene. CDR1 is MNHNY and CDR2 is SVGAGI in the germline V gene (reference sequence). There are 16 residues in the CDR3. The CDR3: CASSHSGRVEYNEQFF. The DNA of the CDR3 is TGTGCCAGCAGTCATAGCGGGAGGGTCGAATACAATGAGCAGTTCTTC.

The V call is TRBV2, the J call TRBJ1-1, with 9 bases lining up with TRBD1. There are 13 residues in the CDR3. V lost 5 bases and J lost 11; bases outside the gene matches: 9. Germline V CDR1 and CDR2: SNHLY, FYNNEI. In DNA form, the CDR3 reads TGTGCCAGCAGTAGGGACAGGGTCTTAGGGGCTTTCTTT. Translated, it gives CASSRDRVLGAFF. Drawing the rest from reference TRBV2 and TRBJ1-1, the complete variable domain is EPEVTQTPSHQVTQMGQEVILRCVPISNHLYFYWYRQILGQKVEFLVSFYNNEISEKSEIFDDQFSVERPDGSNFTLKIRSTKLEDSAMYFCASSRDRVLGAFFGQGTRLTVV.